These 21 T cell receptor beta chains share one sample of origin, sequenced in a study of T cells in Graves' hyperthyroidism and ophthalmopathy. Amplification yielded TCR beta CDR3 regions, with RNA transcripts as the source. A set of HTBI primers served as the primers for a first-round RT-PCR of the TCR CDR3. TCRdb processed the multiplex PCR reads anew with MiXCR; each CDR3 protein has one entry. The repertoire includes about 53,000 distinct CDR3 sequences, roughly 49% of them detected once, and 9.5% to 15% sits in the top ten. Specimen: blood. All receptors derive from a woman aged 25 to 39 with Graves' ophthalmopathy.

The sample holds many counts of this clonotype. CDR3 in amino acids: CASSSAGHYEQYF. The CDR3 bases are TGTGCCAGCAGTTCCGCGGGTCACTACGAGCAGTACTTC. J is TRBJ2-7 and V is TRBV25-1; D is possibly TRBD2 (5 bases). This CDR3 has 13 residues. The germline V gene encodes CDR1 MGHDK and CDR2 SYGVNS. The V end was cut by 5 bases, the J end by 3 bases, with 11 bases between.

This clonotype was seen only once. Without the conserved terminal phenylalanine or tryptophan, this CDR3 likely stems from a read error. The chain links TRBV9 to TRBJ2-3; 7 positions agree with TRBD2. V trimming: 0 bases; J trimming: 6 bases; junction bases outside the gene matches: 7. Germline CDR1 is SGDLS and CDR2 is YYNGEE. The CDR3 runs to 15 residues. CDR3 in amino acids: CASSVEGGPSDTQYS. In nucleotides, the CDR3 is TGTGCCAGCAGCGTAGAGGGAGGGCCCTCGGATACGCAGTATTCT.

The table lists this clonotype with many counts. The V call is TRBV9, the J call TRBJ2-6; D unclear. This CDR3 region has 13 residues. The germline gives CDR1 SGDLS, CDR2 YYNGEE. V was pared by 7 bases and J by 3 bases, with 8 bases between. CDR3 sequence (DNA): TGTGCCAGCCAGCCTGGTGGGGCCAACGTCCTGACTTTC. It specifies CASQPGGANVLTF.

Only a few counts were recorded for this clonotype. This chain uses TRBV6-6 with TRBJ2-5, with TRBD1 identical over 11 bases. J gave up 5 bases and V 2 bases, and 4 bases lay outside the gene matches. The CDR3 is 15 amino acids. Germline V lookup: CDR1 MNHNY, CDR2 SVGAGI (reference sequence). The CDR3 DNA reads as TGTGCCAGCAGTTACGGACAGGGGGCTGGGGAGACCCAGTACTTC. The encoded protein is CASSYGQGAGETQYF.

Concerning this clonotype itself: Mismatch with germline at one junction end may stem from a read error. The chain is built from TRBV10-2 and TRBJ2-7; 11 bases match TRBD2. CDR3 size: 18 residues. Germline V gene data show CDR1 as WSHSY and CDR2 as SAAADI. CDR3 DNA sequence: TGTGTCAGCAGCCGCCAAACTAGCGGGAGTTCGGTGGCCTACGAGCAGTACTTC. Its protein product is CVSSRQTSGSSVAYEQYF.

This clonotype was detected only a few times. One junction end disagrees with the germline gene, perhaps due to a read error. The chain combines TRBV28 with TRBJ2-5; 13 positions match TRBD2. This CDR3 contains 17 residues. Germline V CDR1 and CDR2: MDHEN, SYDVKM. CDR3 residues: CTSSLPTSGRQEETQYF. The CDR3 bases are TGTACCAGCAGTTTACCGACTAGCGGGAGGCAAGAAGAGACCCAGTACTTC.

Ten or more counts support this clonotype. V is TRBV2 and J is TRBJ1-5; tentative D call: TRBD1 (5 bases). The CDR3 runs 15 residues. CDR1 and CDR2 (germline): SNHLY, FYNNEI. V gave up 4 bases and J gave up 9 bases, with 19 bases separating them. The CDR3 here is CASSAGGTTFPPQHF. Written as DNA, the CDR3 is TGTGCCAGCAGTGCTGGAGGGACCACTTTTCCGCCCCAGCATTTT.

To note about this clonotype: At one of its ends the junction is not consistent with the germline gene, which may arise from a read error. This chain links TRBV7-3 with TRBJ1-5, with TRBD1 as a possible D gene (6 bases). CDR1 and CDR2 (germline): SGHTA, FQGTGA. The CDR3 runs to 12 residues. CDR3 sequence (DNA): TGTGCTAGCAGCCGGGCAGGGGAGCCCCAGCATTTT. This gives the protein CASSRAGEPQHF. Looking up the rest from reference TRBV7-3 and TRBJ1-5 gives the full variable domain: GAGVSQTPSNKVTEKGKYVELRCDPISGHTALYWYRQSLGQGPEFLIYFQGTGAADDSGLPNDRFFAVRPEGSVSTLKIQRTERGDSAVYLCASSRAGEPQHFGDGTRLSIL.

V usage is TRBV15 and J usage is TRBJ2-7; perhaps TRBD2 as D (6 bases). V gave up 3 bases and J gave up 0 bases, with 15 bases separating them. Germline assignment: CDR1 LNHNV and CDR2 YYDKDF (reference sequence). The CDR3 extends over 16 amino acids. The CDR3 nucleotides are TGTGCCACCAGCAGTGAAACCCCGGGAGCCTCCTACGAGCAGTACTTC. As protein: CATSSETPGASYEQYF. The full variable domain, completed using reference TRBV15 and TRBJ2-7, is DAMVIQNPRYQVTQFGKPVTLSCSQTLNHNVMYWYQQKSSQAPKLLFHYYDKDFNNEADTPDNFQSRRPNTSFCFLDIRSPGLGDTAMYLCATSSETPGASYEQYFGPGTRLTVT.

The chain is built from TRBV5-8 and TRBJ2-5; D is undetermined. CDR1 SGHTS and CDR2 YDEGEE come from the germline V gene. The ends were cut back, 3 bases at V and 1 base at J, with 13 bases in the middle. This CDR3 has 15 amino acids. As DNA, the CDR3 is TGTGCCAGCAGCTACGACACCGGCAGCCAAGAGACCCAGTACTTC. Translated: CASSYDTGSQETQYF.

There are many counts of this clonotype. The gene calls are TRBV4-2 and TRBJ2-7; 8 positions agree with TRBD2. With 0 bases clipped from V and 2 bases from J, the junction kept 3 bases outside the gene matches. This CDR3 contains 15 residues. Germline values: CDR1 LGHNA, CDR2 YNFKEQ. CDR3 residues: CASSQELAEAYEQYF. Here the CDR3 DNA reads TGTGCCAGCAGCCAAGAACTAGCGGAGGCCTACGAGCAGTACTTC.

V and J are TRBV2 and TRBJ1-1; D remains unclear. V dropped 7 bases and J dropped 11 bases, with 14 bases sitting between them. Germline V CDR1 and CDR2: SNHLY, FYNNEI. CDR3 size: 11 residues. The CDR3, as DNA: TGTGCCAGCAAAGTGGGCGGGGAGGCTTTCTTT. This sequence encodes CASKVGGEAFF.

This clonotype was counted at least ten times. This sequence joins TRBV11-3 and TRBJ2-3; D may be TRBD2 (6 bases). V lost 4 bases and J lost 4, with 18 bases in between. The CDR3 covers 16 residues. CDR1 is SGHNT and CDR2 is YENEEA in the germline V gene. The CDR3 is CASSSSGGRLADTQYF. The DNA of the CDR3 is TGTGCCAGCAGCTCCTCCGGGGGACGTTTGGCAGATACGCAGTATTTT.

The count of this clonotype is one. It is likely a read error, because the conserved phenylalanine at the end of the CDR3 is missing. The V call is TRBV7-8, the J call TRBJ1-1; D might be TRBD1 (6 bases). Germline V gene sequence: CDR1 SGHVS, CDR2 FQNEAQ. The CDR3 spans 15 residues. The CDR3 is CASSLGGGMNTEAFC. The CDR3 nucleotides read TGCGCCAGCAGCTTAGGAGGGGGAATGAACACTGAAGCTTTCTGT.

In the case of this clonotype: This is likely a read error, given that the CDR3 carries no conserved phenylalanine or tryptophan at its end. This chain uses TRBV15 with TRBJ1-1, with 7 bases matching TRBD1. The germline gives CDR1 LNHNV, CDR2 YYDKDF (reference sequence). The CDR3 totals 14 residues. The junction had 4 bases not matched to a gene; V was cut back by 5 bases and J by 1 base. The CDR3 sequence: CATSLDRRNTEAFV. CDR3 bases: TGTGCCACCAGCTTGGACAGGAGGAACACTGAAGCTTTCGTT.

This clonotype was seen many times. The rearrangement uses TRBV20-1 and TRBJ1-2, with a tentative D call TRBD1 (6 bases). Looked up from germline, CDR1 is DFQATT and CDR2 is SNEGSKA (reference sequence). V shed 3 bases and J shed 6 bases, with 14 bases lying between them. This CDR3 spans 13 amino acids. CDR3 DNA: TGCAGTGCTAGCCGGGACATAGCTCATGGCTACACCTTC. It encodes CSASRDIAHGYTF.

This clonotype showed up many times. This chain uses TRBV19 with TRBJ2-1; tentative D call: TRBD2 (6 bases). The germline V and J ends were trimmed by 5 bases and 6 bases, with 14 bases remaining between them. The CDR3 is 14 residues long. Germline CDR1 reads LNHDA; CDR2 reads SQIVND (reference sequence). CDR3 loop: CASSPGLAANEQFF. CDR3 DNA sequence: TGTGCCAGTAGTCCGGGACTCGCGGCCAATGAGCAGTTCTTC.

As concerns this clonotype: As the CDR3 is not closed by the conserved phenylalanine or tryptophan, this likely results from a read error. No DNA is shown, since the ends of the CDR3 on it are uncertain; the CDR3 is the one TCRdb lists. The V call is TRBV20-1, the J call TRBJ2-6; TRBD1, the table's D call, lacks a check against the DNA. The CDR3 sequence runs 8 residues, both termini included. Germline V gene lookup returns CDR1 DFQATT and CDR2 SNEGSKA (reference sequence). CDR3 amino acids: CSASNPGT.

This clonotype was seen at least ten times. CDR3 coding DNA: TGTGCCAGCAGTTCCGGACAGATCCAAGAGACCCAGTACTTC. Amino acid sequence: CASSSGQIQETQYF. The rearrangement links TRBV6-5 to TRBJ2-5, with D possibly TRBD1 on 6 matching bases. The length of the CDR3 is 14 residues. With 4 bases removed from V and 1 base from J, the gap between germline ends came to 10 bases. The germline V gene has CDR1 MNHEY and CDR2 SVGAGI.

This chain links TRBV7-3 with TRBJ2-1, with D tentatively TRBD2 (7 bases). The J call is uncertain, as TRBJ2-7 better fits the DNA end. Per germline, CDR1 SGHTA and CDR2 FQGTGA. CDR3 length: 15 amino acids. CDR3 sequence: CASSLRAGEGGEQYF. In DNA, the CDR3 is TGTGCCAGCAGCTTAAGGGCAGGGGAGGGTGGTGAGCAGTACTTC.

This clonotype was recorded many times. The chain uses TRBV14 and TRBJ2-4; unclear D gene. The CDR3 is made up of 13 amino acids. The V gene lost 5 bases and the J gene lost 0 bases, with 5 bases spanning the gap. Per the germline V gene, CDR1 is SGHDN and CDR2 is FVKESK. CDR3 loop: CASSELAKNIQYF. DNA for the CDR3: TGTGCCAGCAGCGAGCTAGCCAAAAACATTCAGTACTTC.